This T cell receptor (beta chain) was obtained from a study of blood T cell repertoires in COVID-19. Study-level background: The United States, Italy and Spain supplied acute and convalescent COVID-19 samples. PBMCs, B-cell-depleted T cells, or T cells were the source of the cDNA or gDNA that made up the material.

Profiling relied on immunoSEQ multiplex PCR, and the TCRdb table lists in-frame clones only, not all of them. The sample includes some 170,000 clones, about 91% of them seen just once. The sequencing input was peripheral blood. The receptor comes from a woman aged 45-60 years with acute or convalescent COVID-19.

Here the CDR3 DNA reads TGTGCCAGTAGTATTGGAATTACAGGGACGAACACCGGGGAGCTGTTTTTT. Translated, it gives CASSIGITGTNTGELFF. V gene TRBV19 combines with J gene TRBJ2-2; D is perhaps TRBD1 (6 bases). The germline V and J ends were trimmed by 3 bases and 0 bases, with 14 bases remaining between them. CDR1 LNHDA and CDR2 SQIVND come from the germline V gene (reference sequence). The CDR3 loop spans 17 amino acids.